These 4 T cell receptor beta chains originate from one sample sequenced in a study of T cells expressing NK-cell markers. One entry per CDR3 protein, without DNA, is what TCRdb gives after re-calling the 5' RACE reads. This sample's table reports 300,000 to 450,000 distinct CDR3 sequences. Sequenced material: blood T cells: a sorted CD56 or NKG2C T cell subset, CD4+ or CD8+ T cells, or bulk PBMC T cells (not recorded which). The source of these receptors is a man aged 18 to 69 in good health.

V is TRBV6-1 and J is TRBJ2-7. CDR1 is MNHNS, CDR2 SASEGT, per germline. There are 13 residues in the CDR3. The CDR3 protein is CASSDWQIYEQYF.

The chain uses TRBV25-1 and TRBJ2-7. The germline V gene encodes CDR1 MGHDK and CDR2 SYGVNS. The CDR3 extends over 15 amino acids. The CDR3 protein is CASSEWGYRVSEQYF.

The chain combines TRBV15 with TRBJ2-3; there is no DNA to check the TCRdb D call of TRBD1. Germline-derived CDR1 and CDR2 are LNHNV and YYDKDF (reference sequence). CDR3 length: 16 amino acids. The CDR3 reads CATSRDKGGEIGTQYF. The complete variable domain, with remaining parts taken from reference TRBV15 and TRBJ2-3, reads DAMVIQNPRYQVTQFGKPVTLSCSQTLNHNVMYWYQQKSSQAPKLLFHYYDKDFNNEADTPDNFQSRRPNTSFCFLDIRSPGLGDTAMYLCATSRDKGGEIGTQYFGPGTRLTVL.

J is TRBJ2-7 and V is TRBV20-1; TCRdb reports TRBD1, a call that lacks DNA to check it against. This CDR3 comprises 16 residues. Germline CDR1 DFQATT, CDR2 SNEGSKA (reference sequence). The CDR3 reads CSARKLTGKGPYEQYF.